These 5 T cell receptor beta chains share one sample of origin, sequenced in a study of OX40 agonist ivuxolimab in advanced cancers. Measured with immunoSEQ multiplex PCR; TCRdb has only the in-frame clones, and not every one. The table has fewer than 70,000 clones, approximately 89% seen once. The sequenced sample was CD4+ or CD8+ T cells sorted from blood, obtained in a trial of the OX40 agonist ivuxolimab. Receptors originate from an adult with an advanced solid tumor such as melanoma, head and neck, liver or kidney cancer.

This chain connects TRBV4-1 to TRBJ2-2; a possible D gene is TRBD1 (6 bases). Trimming left V 1 base short and J 6 bases short, with 21 bases between. There are 18 residues in the CDR3. Germline-derived CDR1 and CDR2 are MGHRA and YSYEKL. In DNA, the CDR3 is TGCGCCAGCAGCCAAGTAATTCTGGCACAGGGCCAAGCCGGGGAGCTGTTTTTT. This translates into CASSQVILAQGQAGELFF.

Comments on this clone: This specimen includes other DNA sequences encoding the same CDR3. J is TRBJ1-1 and V is TRBV19; D uncertain. V lost 1 base, J lost 2 bases, and 2 bases lay in between. The CDR3 covers 12 residues. Germline V gene lookup returns CDR1 LNHDA and CDR2 SQIVND (reference sequence). The CDR3: CASSIGNTEAFF. The CDR3, as DNA: TGTGCCAGTAGTATAGGTAACACTGAAGCTTTCTTT.

V gene TRBV7-6 combines with J gene TRBJ2-1; the D gene could be TRBD1 or TRBD2 (5 bases each). Germline V gene lookup returns CDR1 SGHVS and CDR2 FNYEAQ. Deletions cut 0 bases from V and 0 bases from J, with 9 bases between. The CDR3 has 16 residues. This CDR3 is CASSLAAGSSYNEQFF. The DNA of the CDR3 is TGTGCCAGCAGCTTAGCGGCAGGGAGCTCCTACAATGAGCAGTTCTTC.

The genes are TRBV28 and TRBJ1-2; unclear D gene. The germline CDR1 and CDR2 sequences are MDHEN and SYDVKM. The CDR3 runs 12 residues. Trimming took off 4 bases at V and 8 bases at J, with 11 bases between the two ends. CDR3 loop: CASSSGLSGYTF. In DNA form, the CDR3 reads TGTGCCAGCAGTTCCGGGCTTAGCGGCTACACCTTC.

This clone was recorded once. This chain links TRBV7-9 with TRBJ2-3, with D perhaps TRBD2 (6 bases). The germline V gene has CDR1 SEHNR and CDR2 FQNEAQ (reference sequence). The CDR3 runs 15 residues. The V and J ends lost 4 bases and 6 bases respectively, with 17 bases between them. The CDR3 reads CASSWGVLQGDTQYF. As DNA, the CDR3 is TGTGCCAGCAGCTGGGGGGTCCTTCAGGGCGATACGCAGTATTTT.